This TCR beta chain was sequenced for a study of T cells after yellow fever vaccination. From the 5' RACE reads, TCRdb called clonotypes with MiXCR, one entry per CDR3 protein. The sample shows under 250,000 distinct CDR3 sequences, around 7% of them seen only once. The CDR3 sequence is 16 residues long. Trimming cost V 1 base and J 2 bases; bases outside gene matches: 7. The germline gives CDR1 DFQATT, CDR2 SNEGSKA (reference sequence). V gene TRBV20-1 combines with J gene TRBJ2-1; the match to TRBD2 covers 8 bases. The receptor's source is a man aged 25-45 years who received the YFV17D yellow fever vaccine. Here the sequenced sample was CD4+ T cells sorted from PBMCs, taken 15 days after the yellow fever booster vaccination. The CDR3 DNA reads TGCAGTGCTAGAGCCCCGGGGGGGGGCCCCTACAATGAGCAGTTCTTC. It encodes CSARAPGGGPYNEQFF.